These 19 T cell receptor beta chains were all obtained from the same sample, sequenced in a study of T cells in Graves' hyperthyroidism and ophthalmopathy. TCR beta CDR3 regions were amplified from RNA. TCR CDR3 underwent first-round RT-PCR with the HTBI primer set. A single record per CDR3 protein comes from TCRdb applying MiXCR to the multiplex PCR reads. Found here are approximately 600,000 distinct CDR3 sequences, more than 13% of them singletons; the top ten hold roughly 7.1%. The specimen was blood. These receptor sequences come from a woman between 18 and 29 years old with Graves' ophthalmopathy.

The table lists this clonotype with many counts. The chain has TRBV7-3 and TRBJ2-7; 8 bases are shared with TRBD2. CDR1 and CDR2 (germline): SGHTA, FQGTGA. V gave up 5 bases and J gave up 5 bases; unmatched junction bases: 17. This CDR3 has 17 residues. The chain's CDR3 is CASSSAPSGSGYHEQYF. The CDR3 DNA is TGTGCCAGCAGCAGCGCGCCGAGCGGGAGCGGGTACCACGAGCAGTACTTC.

This clonotype was picked up a small number of times. J is TRBJ2-7 and V is TRBV4-1; the match to TRBD2 covers 9 bases. The trim removed 6 bases at V and 3 bases at J, leaving 12 bases unmatched. This CDR3 has 16 residues. CDR1 MGHRA and CDR2 YSYEKL come from the germline V gene. The CDR3 coding sequence is TGCGCCAGCAGTCGAGATAGCGGGAGAGGTGGCTACGAGCAGTACTTC. Amino acids: CASSRDSGRGGYEQYF.

With regard to this clonotype: A much larger clone differs from this one at a single base, so this may be a read error. This sequence joins TRBV12-3 or TRBV12-4 and TRBJ1-5, with D uncertain. The CDR3 has 13 residues. Trimming left V 6 bases short and J 7 bases short, with 13 bases between. In DNA form, the CDR3 reads TGTGCCAGCAGCCCCCTCGGGAGACAGCCCCAGCATTTT. Its translation: CASSPLGRQPQHF.

This clonotype was counted ten times or more. The gene calls are TRBV7-2 and TRBJ2-7, with 11 bases fitting TRBD2. The CDR3 is made up of 13 amino acids. Germline-derived CDR1 and CDR2 are SGHTA and FQGNSA. The junction had 3 bases not matched to a gene; V was cut back by 7 bases and J by 4 bases. The CDR3 DNA is TGTGCCAGCACCACTAGCGGGAGTTACGAGCAGTACTTC. It specifies CASTTSGSYEQYF.

This clonotype was seen many times. The chain carries TRBV3-1 and TRBJ2-5; 12 bases map to TRBD2. CDR1 LGHDT and CDR2 YNNKEL come from the germline V gene (reference sequence). With 3 bases clipped from V and 1 base from J, the junction kept 3 bases outside the gene matches. The CDR3 extends over 16 amino acids. The CDR3 region is CASSHTSGRTQETQYF. DNA of the CDR3: TGTGCCAGCAGCCACACTAGCGGGAGGACCCAAGAGACCCAGTACTTC.

In regard to this clonotype: Just one base apart from a much larger clone, this may be a read error. The chain employs TRBV12-3 or TRBV12-4 and TRBJ2-1, with a tentative D call TRBD2 (5 bases). CDR3 length: 14 residues. V gave up 1 base and J gave up 10 bases, with 14 bases separating them. CDR3 in amino acids: CASSLEDGVYEQFF. The CDR3 DNA sequence: TGTGCCAGCAGTTTAGAGGACGGGGTCTACGAGCAGTTCTTC.

This clonotype was counted many times. V is TRBV20-1 and J is TRBJ2-1; TRBD2 matches 8 bases. The CDR3 length is 14 residues. CDR1 and CDR2 from the germline V gene are DFQATT and SNEGSKA (reference sequence). This CDR3 reads CSPSLAGFYNEQFF. In DNA form, the CDR3 reads TGCAGCCCCTCCTTAGCGGGATTTTACAATGAGCAGTTCTTC.

This clonotype was observed a handful of times. The rearrangement links TRBV6-1 to TRBJ2-4, with TRBD1 matching 8 bases. The CDR3 extends over 16 amino acids. Trimming at V came to 6 bases and at J to 1 base, leaving 8 bases not matched to a gene. Germline loops: CDR1 MNHNS, CDR2 SASEGT. CDR3 sequence reads: CASRNIRGLAKNIQYF. In DNA form, the CDR3 reads TGTGCCAGCAGGAACATCAGGGGGCTGGCCAAAAACATTCAGTACTTC.

This clonotype has ten or more counts. The rearrangement uses TRBV27 and TRBJ2-7, with unresolved D. This CDR3 has 15 residues. V was cut by 0 bases and J by 3 bases, with 12 bases left in between. Germline V CDR1 and CDR2: MNHEY, SMNVEV (reference sequence). DNA of the CDR3: TGTGCCAGCAGTTTATCCATCGGAGTATACTACGAGCAGTACTTC. It is translated as CASSLSIGVYYEQYF.

This clonotype was seen ten or more times. V is TRBV3-1 and J is TRBJ2-5; 7 nucleotides line up with TRBD1. Germline loops: CDR1 LGHDT, CDR2 YNNKEL (reference sequence). Trimming removed 5 bases from V and 2 bases from J; junction bases left unmatched: 17. CDR3 length: 18 residues. The CDR3 sequence: CASSSLGQSMLNQETQYF. In nucleotides, the CDR3 is TGTGCCAGCAGCTCCCTGGGACAGAGTATGCTGAATCAAGAGACCCAGTACTTC.

This clonotype was picked up a small number of times. This chain uses TRBV11-2 with TRBJ1-2; 7 nucleotides match TRBD1. CDR1 is SGHAT and CDR2 is FQNNGV in the germline V gene. The J segment lost 3 bases and the V segment lost 5 bases, leaving 6 bases of the junction unmatched. The CDR3 runs to 14 residues. The CDR3 sequence: CASSPQTGHYGYTF. DNA of the CDR3: TGTGCCAGCAGCCCCCAGACAGGGCACTATGGCTACACCTTC. The complete variable domain, with remaining parts taken from reference TRBV11-2 and TRBJ1-2, reads EAGVAQSPRYKIIEKRQSVAFWCNPISGHATLYWYQQILGQGPKLLIQFQNNGVVDDSQLPKDRFSAERLKGVDSTLKIQPAKLEDSAVYLCASSPQTGHYGYTFGSGTRLTVV.

This chain joins TRBV19 and TRBJ1-1; 7 bases map to TRBD1. Germline trimming cut 0 bases from V and 5 bases from J; bases unmatched to any gene: 6. The germline gives CDR1 LNHDA, CDR2 SQIVND (reference sequence). The CDR3 has 15 residues. In DNA form, the CDR3 reads TGTGCCAGTAGTATAGAAAAGGCAGGGGGGACTGAAGCTTTCTTT. Translated, it gives CASSIEKAGGTEAFF. Full variable domain (outside the CDR3, taken from reference TRBV19 and TRBJ1-1): DGGITQSPKYLFRKEGQNVTLSCEQNLNHDAMYWYRQDPGQGLRLIYYSQIVNDFQKGDIAEGYSVSREKKESFPLTVTSAQKNPTAFYLCASSIEKAGGTEAFFGQGTRLTVV.

This clonotype was picked up many times. This CDR3 reads CASSESVRVTFYGYTF. CDR3 bases: TGTGCCAGCAGTGAAAGTGTCAGGGTAACTTTCTATGGCTACACCTTC. This chain links TRBV6-1 with TRBJ1-2; the D gene is possibly TRBD1 (5 bases). V was trimmed by 2 bases and J by 4 bases, leaving 17 bases between them. The CDR3 loop spans 16 amino acids. CDR1 and CDR2 from the germline V gene are MNHNS and SASEGT.

This clonotype has a handful of counts. This chain uses TRBV4-3 with TRBJ2-7; perhaps TRBD1 as D (6 bases). From germline, CDR1 is LGHNA and CDR2 YSLEER. Trimming shortened V by 4 bases and J by 2 bases, and 15 bases separated the two germline ends. The CDR3 sequence is 15 residues long. The chain's CDR3 is CASSRWTDSPYEQYF. DNA of the CDR3: TGCGCCAGCAGCCGATGGACAGACAGTCCCTACGAGCAGTACTTC.

This clonotype was observed a few times. The rearrangement uses TRBV4-1 and TRBJ1-5, with a possible D match to TRBD1 (6 bases). The CDR3 is made up of 17 amino acids. With 1 base removed from V and 1 base from J, the gap between germline ends came to 14 bases. Germline V gene lookup returns CDR1 MGHRA and CDR2 YSYEKL. The CDR3 is CASSQGVRGRSNQPQHF. The DNA for the CDR3 is TGCGCCAGCAGCCAAGGGGTCAGGGGTCGGAGCAATCAGCCCCAGCATTTT.

This clonotype showed up many times. The V call is TRBV12-3 or TRBV12-4, the J call TRBJ2-7; D might be TRBD2 (5 bases). The CDR3 is made up of 13 amino acids. V was clipped by 4 bases and J by 7 bases, with 14 bases between them. The CDR3 loop reads CASSSPSRREQYF. The CDR3 DNA reads as TGTGCCAGCAGTTCGCCGTCCCGGAGGGAGCAGTACTTC.

This clonotype has a single count. This chain uses TRBV6-2 or TRBV6-3 with TRBJ2-6, with TRBD1 matching 9 bases. CDR3 length: 14 residues. Per the germline V gene, CDR1 is MNHEY and CDR2 is SVGEGT. The junction had 2 bases not matched to a gene; V was cut back by 10 bases and J by 1 base. The CDR3 DNA sequence: TGTGCCATTGGACAGGGGTCTGGGGCCAACGTCCTGACTTTC. This codes for CAIGQGSGANVLTF.

This clonotype occurred a few times. This chain joins TRBV6-2 or TRBV6-3 and TRBJ1-6, with TRBD1 identical over 7 bases. V was pared by 2 bases and J by 7 bases, with 8 bases of the junction left unmatched. Germline V CDR1 and CDR2: MNHEY, SVGEGT. The CDR3 has 16 residues. The CDR3 DNA follows: TGTGCCAGCAGTTACGCTTCGACAGGGACGAATTCACCCCTCCACTTT. This codes for CASSYASTGTNSPLHF.

The sample holds a few counts of this clonotype. One junction end disagrees with the germline gene, perhaps due to a read error. The rearrangement links TRBV14 to TRBJ2-4, with D tentatively TRBD1 or TRBD2 (5 bases each). Looked up from germline, CDR1 is SGHDN and CDR2 is FVKESK. The CDR3 spans 17 residues. The CDR3 is CASSQGTFERAKNIQYF. In nucleotides, the CDR3 is TGTGCCAGCAGTCAAGGGACCTTCGAAAGGGCCAAAAACATTCAGTACTTC.